This T cell receptor beta chain was recorded in a study of blood T cell repertoires in COVID-19. As for the study in general: Some COVID-19 samples were acute and others convalescent; all came from the United States, Italy and Spain.

As processed by the authors: The authors estimated nucleated cell counts from reference gene primer amplification. Produced via immunoSEQ multiplex PCR; TCRdb's table is partial and in-frame only. The D gene and trimming were derived from the DNA, and the V and J assignments and clone size from that table. The sample lists approximately 350,000 clones, less than 90% occurring once. The ends lost 3 bases at V and 7 bases at J; junction bases unmatched: 8. Germline lookup yields CDR1 SGHDT and CDR2 YYEEEE. There are 14 residues in the CDR3. Sequencing input: peripheral blood. The chain combines TRBV5-6 with TRBJ2-7, with 9 bases fitting TRBD1. This TCR was sampled from a woman in her fifties or sixties with COVID-19, enrolled during active disease. The CDR3 DNA sequence: TGTGCCAGCAGCTGGGGACAGGGATTGCGGGAGCAGTACTTC. It specifies CASSWGQGLREQYF.